This T cell receptor (beta chain) originates from a study of blood T cells in healthy people across ages. Study findings and constraints: Donors of long life had a larger count of naive CD4+ cells and greater diversity than aged donors. The fall in TCR beta diversity per million T cells was roughly linear with age. A strong correlation was seen between TCR beta diversity and naive T cell percentage.

Together with a sample-barcoded 5' primer, a J-beta primer mix was included in a second PCR lasting roughly 6 to 12 cycles. CDR3-containing paired-end reads numbering at least 2.5 million came from each sample. TCRdb processed the 5' RACE reads anew with MiXCR; each CDR3 protein has one entry. Of roughly 1.9 million distinct CDR3 sequences in the sample, approximately 39% were seen once. Details on this clonotype: Its antigen is not known.

CDR3 length equals 15 residues. V shed 4 bases and J shed 3 bases, with 16 bases lying between them. Germline values: CDR1 SGHRS, CDR2 YFSETQ. The sequence was collected from a human donor in good health. The sample was blood. The chain employs TRBV5-1 and TRBJ1-1; weak D call: TRBD1 (6 bases). CDR3: CASSGEGGWYTEAFF. The CDR3 coding sequence is TGCGCCAGCAGCGGCGAAGGGGGTTGGTACACTGAAGCTTTCTTT.